This is a list of T cell receptor beta chains from one sample in a study of shared clonotypes between healthy human individuals. Produced via immunoSEQ multiplex PCR; TCRdb's table is partial and in-frame only. The table shows about 770,000 clones, with roughly 72% occurring only once. Input material: memory CD4+ T cells sorted from blood. These receptors all stem from a woman in her thirties in good health. CDR3s include the opening cysteine and the closing phenylalanine or tryptophan. D genes are given only for firm matches. Only some rows state a clone size, as once, few, many or a class for expanded clones.

16 | TRBJ1-5 | TRBV6-1 | - | - | CASSERGRRSNQPQHF | TGTGCCAGCAGTGAAAGGGGACGGCGGAGCAATCAGCCCCAGCATTTT
15 | TRBJ2-7 | TRBV27 | - | - | CASSLRGLSSYEQYF | TGTGCCAGCAGTTTAAGGGGACTTTCCTCCTACGAGCAGTACTTC
14 | TRBJ2-7 | TRBV7-2 | - | TRBD1 | CASSSGQGYNEQYF | TGTGCCAGCAGCTCGGGACAGGGGTACAACGAGCAGTACTTC
15 | TRBJ1-2 | TRBV6-1 | - | TRBD1 | CASSEATGKSGGYTF | TGTGCCAGCAGTGAAGCGACAGGGAAATCTGGTGGCTACACCTTC
14 | TRBJ2-1 | TRBV28 | - | - | CASSFSPSQDEQFF | TGTGCCAGCAGTTTTTCCCCATCTCAGGATGAGCAGTTCTTC
11 | TRBJ2-7 | TRBV28 | - | - | CASGTIRGQYF | TGTGCCAGCGGAACAATACGTGGGCAGTACTTC
11 | TRBJ1-1 | TRBV6-1 | - | - | CASGGIAEAFF | TGTGCCTCCGGGGGTATTGCGGAAGCTTTCTTT
13 | TRBJ2-1 | TRBV28 | - | TRBD2 | CASAVAGYNEQFF | TGTGCCAGCGCGGTAGCGGGGTACAATGAGCAGTTCTTC
12 | TRBJ2-3 | TRBV19 | - | - | CASCGATDTQYF | TGTGCCTCCTGCGGGGCGACAGATACGCAGTATTTT
14 | TRBJ2-7 | TRBV7-9 | few | TRBD1 | CASSPGQGATEQYF | TGTGCCAGCAGCCCGGGACAGGGGGCGACCGAGCAGTACTTC
15 | TRBJ2-3 | TRBV10-3 | once | TRBD1 | CAISEGDRGLDTQYF | TGTGCCATCAGTGAAGGTGACAGGGGGTTAGATACGCAGTATTTT
17 | TRBJ2-3 | TRBV7-9 | - | TRBD2 | CASSPPFRLAGADTQYF | TGTGCCAGCAGCCCCCCGTTTAGGCTAGCGGGAGCAGATACGCAGTATTTT
16 | TRBJ2-6 | TRBV5-1 | few | - | CASSLVVQSGANVLTF | TGCGCCAGCAGCTTGGTAGTCCAGTCTGGGGCCAACGTCCTGACTTTC
13 | TRBJ2-7 | TRBV13 | - | - | CASSLERSYEQYF | TGTGCCAGCAGCCTAGAACGGTCTTACGAGCAGTACTTC
16 | TRBJ1-1 | TRBV5-1 | once | - | CASSPGGISNSREAFF | TGCGCCAGCAGCCCGGGAGGGATTTCCAACTCTAGGGAAGCTTTCTTT
14 | TRBJ2-5 | TRBV6-6 | - | - | CASSRGLGWETQYF | TGTGCCAGCAGCCGGGGGTTGGGGTGGGAGACCCAGTACTTC
17 | TRBJ2-6 | TRBV19 | - | - | CASSTTYGVAGANVLTF | TGTGCCAGTAGTACTACTTATGGGGTCGCTGGGGCCAACGTCCTGACTTTC
14 | TRBJ1-5 | TRBV4-1 | - | - | CASRPQTQGQPQHF | TGCGCCAGCCGACCACAGACCCAGGGCCAGCCCCAGCATTTT
13 | TRBJ2-7 | TRBV29-1 | - | TRBD1 | CSVEGQGAREQYF | TGCAGCGTTGAAGGGCAGGGGGCGCGAGAGCAGTACTTC
13 | TRBJ2-3 | TRBV28 | - | - | CASRRDPTDTQYF | TGTGCCAGCAGGCGGGACCCCACAGATACGCAGTATTTT
16 | TRBJ2-5 | TRBV6-5 | - | TRBD2 | CASSYPTTSGKETQYF | TGTGCCAGCAGTTACCCAACGACTAGCGGGAAAGAGACCCAGTACTTC
14 | TRBJ2-7 | TRBV28 | once | - | CANHLCVESGEQYF | TGTGCCAACCATCTTTGCGTAGAATCGGGCGAGCAGTACTTC
14 | TRBJ1-4 | TRBV5-8 | - | - | CASSLSFSMEKLFF | TGTGCCAGCAGCTTATCTTTTAGTATGGAAAAACTGTTTTTT
15 | TRBJ2-1 | TRBV10-1 | - | TRBD2 | CASSEGAGGDNEQFF | TGCGCCAGCAGTGAGGGCGCGGGAGGGGACAATGAGCAGTTCTTC
15 | TRBJ2-2 | TRBV7-9 | - | TRBD1 | CASSNRDRGPGELFF | TGTGCCAGCAGCAACCGGGACAGGGGGCCCGGGGAGCTGTTTTTT
16 | TRBJ2-2 | TRBV5-1 | - | TRBD1 | CASSLSFQGDTGELFF | TGCGCCAGCAGCTTGAGTTTTCAGGGGGACACCGGGGAGCTGTTTTTT
14 | TRBJ1-2 | TRBV29-1 | - | - | CSVESRAPGRGYTF | TGCAGCGTTGAAAGTAGGGCCCCCGGGCGGGGCTACACCTTC
14 | TRBJ2-1 | TRBV19 | - | - | CASSISPGSGEQFF | TGTGCCAGTAGTATATCACCAGGGAGTGGTGAGCAGTTCTTC
18 | TRBJ2-4 | TRBV28 | once | TRBD2 | CASSAPRLAVVTKNIQYF | TGTGCCAGCAGCGCCCCCCGACTAGCGGTAGTCACCAAAAACATTCAGTACTTC
16 | TRBJ2-3 | TRBV18 | - | TRBD2 | CASSSWTSSQSDTQYF | TGTGCCAGCTCATCCTGGACTAGCAGTCAGTCCGATACGCAGTATTTT
14 | TRBJ1-3 | TRBV6-5 | - | - | CASSPGVAGNTIYF | TGTGCCAGCAGTCCAGGGGTTGCTGGAAACACCATATATTTT
14 | TRBJ1-1 | TRBV19 | few | - | CASSMETRATEAFF | TGTGCCAGTAGTATGGAAACAAGGGCCACTGAAGCTTTCTTT
15 | TRBJ2-2 | TRBV7-3 | few | - | CASRPGRAVTGELFF | TGTGCCAGCAGGCCCGGAAGGGCAGTGACCGGGGAGCTGTTTTTT
15 | TRBJ2-4 | TRBV27 | few | TRBD1 | CASSSQGASKNIQYF | TGTGCCAGCAGCTCCCAGGGGGCCAGCAAAAACATTCAGTACTTC
16 | TRBJ2-7 | TRBV28 | - | TRBD1 | CASSPSLGQSSYEQYF | TGTGCCAGCAGTCCCTCACTGGGACAGAGCTCCTACGAGCAGTACTTC
15 | TRBJ2-7 | TRBV28 | - | - | CASSTGSGGTKGQYF | TGTGCCAGCAGCACGGGGAGTGGCGGCACAAAGGGGCAGTACTTC
14 | TRBJ2-2 | TRBV6-4 | - | TRBD2 | CASRASGTTGELFF | TGTGCCAGCAGGGCTAGCGGAACCACCGGGGAGCTGTTTTTT
15 | TRBJ2-7 | TRBV5-8 | few | - | CASSLASRNSYEQYF | TGTGCCAGCAGCTTGGCCTCCAGGAACTCCTACGAGCAGTACTTC
14 | TRBJ2-1 | TRBV6-5 | - | - | CASRHNSGGNEQFF | TGTGCCAGCAGACACAATTCAGGCGGGAATGAGCAGTTCTTC
14 | TRBJ2-5 | TRBV11-2 | - | TRBD2 | CASSLIRTSGTQYF | TGTGCCAGCAGCTTAATTCGGACTAGCGGGACGCAGTACTTC
16 | TRBJ2-5 | TRBV10-1 | - | TRBD2 | CASSESSGATQETQYF | TGCGCCAGCAGTGAGTCTAGCGGGGCAACTCAAGAGACCCAGTACTTC
14 | TRBJ1-2 | TRBV10-3 | - | TRBD1 | CAIKPGQGTYGYTF | TGTGCCATCAAACCGGGACAGGGCACCTATGGCTACACCTTC